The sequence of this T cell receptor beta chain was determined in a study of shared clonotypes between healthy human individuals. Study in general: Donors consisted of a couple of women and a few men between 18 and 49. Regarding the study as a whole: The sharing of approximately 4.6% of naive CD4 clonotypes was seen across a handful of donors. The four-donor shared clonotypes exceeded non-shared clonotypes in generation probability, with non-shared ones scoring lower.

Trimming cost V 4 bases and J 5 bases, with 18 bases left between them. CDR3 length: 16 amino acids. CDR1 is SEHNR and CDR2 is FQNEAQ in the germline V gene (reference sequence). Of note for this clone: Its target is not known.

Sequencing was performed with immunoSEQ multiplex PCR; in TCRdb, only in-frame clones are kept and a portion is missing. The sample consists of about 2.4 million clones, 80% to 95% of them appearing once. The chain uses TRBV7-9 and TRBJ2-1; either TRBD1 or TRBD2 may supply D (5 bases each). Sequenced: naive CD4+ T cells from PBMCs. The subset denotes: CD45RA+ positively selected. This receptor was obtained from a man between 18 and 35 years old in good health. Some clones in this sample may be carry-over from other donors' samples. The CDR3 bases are TGTGCCAGCAGCTCCACCTGGGGGTTCGGGAACAATGAGCAGTTCTTC. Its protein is CASSSTWGFGNNEQFF. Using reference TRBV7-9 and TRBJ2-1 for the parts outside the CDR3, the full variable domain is DTGVSQNPRHKITKRGQNVTFRCDPISEHNRLYWYRQTLGQGPEFLTYFQNEAQLEKSRLLSDRFSAERPKGSFSTLEIQRTEQGDSAMYLCASSSTWGFGNNEQFFGPGTRLTVL.